Detailed here is one T cell receptor (beta chain). The data belong to a study of blood T cell repertoires in COVID-19. Study background: Italy, Spain and the United States were the sources of the convalescent and acute COVID-19 samples. T cells, B-cell-depleted T cells, or PBMCs supplied cDNA or gDNA.

As originally analysed: It was from reference gene primer amplification that nucleated cell counts were estimated. Assay used: immunoSEQ multiplex PCR; TCRdb lists only in-frame clones, some missing. The V and J calls and clone size were taken over from that table, and D and trimming were inferred from the DNA. This table has approximately 110,000 clones, about 85% appearing once. This CDR3 has 13 amino acids. Germline CDR1 is MGHRA and CDR2 is YSYEKL. With 1 base removed from V and 5 bases from J, the gap between germline ends came to 8 bases. The rearrangement links TRBV4-1 to TRBJ2-5; D perhaps matches TRBD2 (5 bases). The specimen was peripheral blood. The TCR sequence derives from a human donor in a cohort sampled during active COVID-19. The CDR3 loop is CASSQVLVETQYF. Here the CDR3 DNA reads TGCGCCAGCAGCCAAGTACTAGTGGAGACCCAGTACTTC.